The clone carrying this T cell receptor beta chain has just a few counts. These data originate in a study of blood T cell repertoires in COVID-19. Original handling: Reference gene primer amplification gave nucleated cell count estimates. Sequencing used immunoSEQ multiplex PCR; TCRdb keeps in-frame clones, though not all of them. That table is the source of V, J and clone size, and D and trimming were worked out from the DNA. The sample carries under 300,000 clones, 84% recorded once. V was trimmed by 1 base and J by 2 bases, leaving 27 bases between them. The CDR3 has 20 amino acids. Germline V gene data show CDR1 as SGHRS and CDR2 as YFSETQ.

This chain uses TRBV5-1 with TRBJ2-5; maybe TRBD2 (6 bases). The sequencing sample was made of peripheral blood. The clonotype was recovered from a woman aged 40 to 50 who had recovered from COVID-19. The CDR3 nucleotides read TGCGCCAGCAGCTTGACCCCCGGGATGGGGCGGGGAGTCTTACAAGAGACCCAGTACTTC. Translating it yields CASSLTPGMGRGVLQETQYF.